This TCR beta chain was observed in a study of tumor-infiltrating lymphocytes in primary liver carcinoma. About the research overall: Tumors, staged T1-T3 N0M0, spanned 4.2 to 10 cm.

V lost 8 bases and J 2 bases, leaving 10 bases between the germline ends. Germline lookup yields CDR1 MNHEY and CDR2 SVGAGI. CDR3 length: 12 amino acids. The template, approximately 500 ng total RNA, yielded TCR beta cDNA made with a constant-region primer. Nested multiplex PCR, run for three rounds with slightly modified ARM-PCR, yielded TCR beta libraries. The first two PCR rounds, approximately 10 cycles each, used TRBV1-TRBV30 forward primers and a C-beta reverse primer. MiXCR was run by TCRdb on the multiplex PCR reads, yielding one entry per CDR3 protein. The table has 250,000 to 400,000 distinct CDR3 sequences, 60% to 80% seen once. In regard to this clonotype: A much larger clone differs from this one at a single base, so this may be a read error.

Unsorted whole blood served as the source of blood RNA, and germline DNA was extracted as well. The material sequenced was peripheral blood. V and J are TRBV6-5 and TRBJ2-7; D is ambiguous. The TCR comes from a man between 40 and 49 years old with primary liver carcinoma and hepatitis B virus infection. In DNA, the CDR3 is TGTGCCAGCGTAACCACCCCCTACGAGCAGTACTTC. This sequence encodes CASVTTPYEQYF.